This is a list of T cell receptor beta chains from one sample in a study of T cell changes during pregnancy in multiple sclerosis. Sequenced by immunoSEQ multiplex PCR; TCRdb stores in-frame clones only, minus some. Among fewer than 35,000 clones listed, roughly 89% were seen once. This material consisted of CD4+ T cells from peripheral blood mononuclear cells, taken in the third trimester of pregnancy. All receptors come from a female donor in good health, enrolled as a control in a pregnancy study. The CDR3 runs from the conserved cysteine through the conserved F or W. Each record gives: CDR3 protein, CDR3 DNA, clone size, J gene, V gene, D gene. The D gene is left open where the match is weak. Only some rows state a clone size, as once, few, many or a class for expanded clones.

CDR3 protein: CASSFVPGTAYNEQFF
CDR3 DNA: TGTGCCAGCAGCTTTGTACCCGGGACAGCGTACAATGAGCAGTTCTTC
clone size: .
J gene: TRBJ2-1
V gene: TRBV7-2
D gene: TRBD1

CDR3 protein: CASSLSTGTNYGYTF
CDR3 DNA: TGTGCCAGCAGCTTATCCACAGGCACTAACTATGGCTACACCTTC
clone size: once
J gene: TRBJ1-2
V gene: TRBV7-8
D gene: .

CDR3 protein: CASSQRNEQYF
CDR3 DNA: TGTGCCAGCAGCCAGAGGAACGAGCAGTACTTC
clone size: .
J gene: TRBJ2-7
V gene: TRBV7-9
D gene: .

CDR3 protein: CATSRVIIRDEAFF
CDR3 DNA: TGTGCCACCAGCAGAGTAATTATCCGAGATGAAGCTTTCTTT
clone size: .
J gene: TRBJ1-1
V gene: TRBV15
D gene: .

CDR3 protein: CASSSSGTSTREQYF
CDR3 DNA: TGTGCCAGCAGCTCGAGCGGGACTAGCACGAGGGAGCAGTACTTC
clone size: .
J gene: TRBJ2-7
V gene: TRBV7-8
D gene: TRBD2

CDR3 protein: CSGQGAWGYTF
CDR3 DNA: TGCAGCGGGCAGGGGGCGTGGGGCTACACCTTC
clone size: .
J gene: TRBJ1-2
V gene: TRBV20-1
D gene: TRBD1

CDR3 protein: CAWSPGGQPETQYF
CDR3 DNA: TGTGCCTGGAGCCCCGGGGGGCAGCCGGAGACCCAGTACTTC
clone size: once
J gene: TRBJ2-5
V gene: TRBV30
D gene: .

CDR3 protein: CASSVDSGGETQYF
CDR3 DNA: TGTGCCAGCAGCGTAGACTCAGGGGGCGAGACCCAGTACTTC
clone size: .
J gene: TRBJ2-5
V gene: TRBV9
D gene: TRBD1

CDR3 protein: CASSASRQGNEQFF
CDR3 DNA: TGTGCCAGCAGCGCGTCCCGACAGGGGAATGAGCAGTTCTTC
clone size: few
J gene: TRBJ2-1
V gene: TRBV9
D gene: TRBD1

CDR3 protein: CASRRVGEQYF
CDR3 DNA: TGTGCCAGCAGGAGGGTTGGCGAGCAGTACTTC
clone size: .
J gene: TRBJ2-7
V gene: TRBV2
D gene: .

CDR3 protein: CASSLNGHYNEQFF
CDR3 DNA: TGTGCCAGCAGTTTAAATGGCCACTACAATGAGCAGTTCTTC
clone size: .
J gene: TRBJ2-1
V gene: TRBV27
D gene: .

CDR3 protein: CAISESGMNTEAFF
CDR3 DNA: TGTGCCATCAGTGAATCAGGAATGAACACTGAAGCTTTCTTT
clone size: .
J gene: TRBJ1-1
V gene: TRBV10-3
D gene: .

CDR3 protein: CASYHRERYNSPLHF
CDR3 DNA: TGTGCCAGCTACCACAGGGAACGTTATAATTCACCCCTCCACTTT
clone size: once
J gene: TRBJ1-6
V gene: TRBV5-5
D gene: .

CDR3 protein: CASSYAGTENNEQFF
CDR3 DNA: TGTGCCAGCAGTTACGCCGGGACAGAAAACAATGAGCAGTTCTTC
clone size: .
J gene: TRBJ2-1
V gene: TRBV6-6
D gene: TRBD1

CDR3 protein: CASKGVSNQPQHF
CDR3 DNA: TGTGCCAGCAAGGGAGTAAGCAATCAGCCCCAGCATTTT
clone size: once
J gene: TRBJ1-5
V gene: TRBV25-1
D gene: .

CDR3 protein: CASRPIAGGGGGAKNIQYF
CDR3 DNA: TGTGCCAGTAGGCCCATAGCGGGGGGAGGGGGAGGGGCCAAAAACATTCAGTACTTC
clone size: .
J gene: TRBJ2-4
V gene: TRBV19
D gene: TRBD2

CDR3 protein: CASSQQGLAEQFF
CDR3 DNA: TGCGCCAGCAGCCAACAAGGACTAGCTGAGCAGTTCTTC
clone size: .
J gene: TRBJ2-1
V gene: TRBV4-1
D gene: TRBD2

CDR3 protein: CASSSHDRWLAYNEQFF
CDR3 DNA: TGTGCCAGCAGCTCCCATGACAGGTGGTTAGCCTACAATGAGCAGTTCTTC
clone size: .
J gene: TRBJ2-1
V gene: TRBV11-3
D gene: .

CDR3 protein: CASTRGPTDTQYF
CDR3 DNA: TGTGCCAGCACCCGAGGGCCCACAGATACGCAGTATTTT
clone size: .
J gene: TRBJ2-3
V gene: TRBV11-3
D gene: .

CDR3 protein: CASSVLDNPHYNEQFF
CDR3 DNA: TGTGCCAGCAGCGTATTGGACAACCCCCATTACAATGAGCAGTTCTTC
clone size: .
J gene: TRBJ2-1
V gene: TRBV9
D gene: .

CDR3 protein: CASSLRAVNEKLFF
CDR3 DNA: TGTGCCAGTAGCTTGAGGGCAGTTAATGAAAAACTGTTTTTT
clone size: .
J gene: TRBJ1-4
V gene: TRBV19
D gene: .

CDR3 protein: CASSRESSYEQYF
CDR3 DNA: TGTGCCAGCAGCCGGGAGAGCTCCTACGAGCAGTACTTC
clone size: .
J gene: TRBJ2-7
V gene: TRBV7-2
D gene: .

CDR3 protein: CASSATGYLSTEAFF
CDR3 DNA: TGTGCCAGCAGTGCCACAGGGTACCTTTCGACTGAAGCTTTCTTT
clone size: .
J gene: TRBJ1-1
V gene: TRBV6-5
D gene: .

CDR3 protein: CASSSQVAGVLGGELFF
CDR3 DNA: TGTGCCAGCAGCTCCCAGGTAGCGGGAGTTCTGGGCGGGGAGCTGTTTTTT
clone size: .
J gene: TRBJ2-2
V gene: TRBV9
D gene: TRBD2

CDR3 protein: CSVVQTRTASGANVLTF
CDR3 DNA: TGCAGCGTTGTGCAGACAAGGACAGCTTCTGGGGCCAACGTCCTGACTTTC
clone size: .
J gene: TRBJ2-6
V gene: TRBV29-1
D gene: .

CDR3 protein: CASSSNRGRGNTIYF
CDR3 DNA: TGTGCCAGCAGCTCAAACAGGGGACGTGGAAACACCATATATTTT
clone size: .
J gene: TRBJ1-3
V gene: TRBV7-2
D gene: TRBD1

CDR3 protein: CAWTWTSGGAGAQYF
CDR3 DNA: TGTGCCTGGACCTGGACTAGCGGGGGGGCGGGGGCGCAGTATTTT
clone size: once
J gene: TRBJ2-3
V gene: TRBV30
D gene: TRBD2

CDR3 protein: CASSEARGPYGYTF
CDR3 DNA: TGTGCCAGCAGTGAAGCGAGAGGCCCGTATGGCTACACCTTC
clone size: .
J gene: TRBJ1-2
V gene: TRBV2
D gene: .

CDR3 protein: CASSAVQGLSYEQYF
CDR3 DNA: TGTGCCAGCAGCGCGGTCCAGGGTCTATCCTACGAGCAGTACTTC
clone size: once
J gene: TRBJ2-7
V gene: TRBV11-3
D gene: .

CDR3 protein: CASSPNGGTSGSEQYF
CDR3 DNA: TGTGCCAGTAGCCCCAATGGGGGGACTAGCGGGAGCGAGCAGTACTTC
clone size: medium-sized
J gene: TRBJ2-7
V gene: TRBV19
D gene: TRBD2

CDR3 protein: CASSVRDRDNYGYAF
CDR3 DNA: TGTGCCAGCAGCGTAAGGGACAGGGATAACTATGGCTACGCCTTC
clone size: .
J gene: TRBJ1-2
V gene: TRBV9
D gene: TRBD1

CDR3 protein: CASSRDNEQFF
CDR3 DNA: TGTGCCAGCAGCCGTGACAATGAGCAGTTCTTC
clone size: once
J gene: TRBJ2-1
V gene: TRBV7-9
D gene: .

CDR3 protein: CASSLVGELVTDTQYF
CDR3 DNA: TGCGCCAGCAGCTTGGTGGGAGAACTCGTCACAGATACGCAGTATTTT
clone size: .
J gene: TRBJ2-3
V gene: TRBV5-1
D gene: .

CDR3 protein: CATSRDIQSSYPYEQYF
CDR3 DNA: TGTGCCACCAGCAGAGATATACAGTCCTCTTACCCCTACGAGCAGTACTTC
clone size: .
J gene: TRBJ2-7
V gene: TRBV15
D gene: .

CDR3 protein: CASRYRGNFNQPQHF
CDR3 DNA: TGTGCCAGCAGATACAGGGGGAACTTCAATCAGCCCCAGCATTTT
clone size: .
J gene: TRBJ1-5
V gene: TRBV27
D gene: TRBD1

CDR3 protein: CASSPMTSANNEQFF
CDR3 DNA: TGCGCCAGCAGCCCCATGACTAGCGCAAACAATGAGCAGTTCTTC
clone size: medium-sized
J gene: TRBJ2-1
V gene: TRBV5-1
D gene: TRBD2

CDR3 protein: CSVGVSGRGPYEQYF
CDR3 DNA: TGCAGCGTTGGGGTTAGCGGGAGAGGGCCCTACGAGCAGTACTTC
clone size: .
J gene: TRBJ2-7
V gene: TRBV29-1
D gene: TRBD2

CDR3 protein: CASSPQPTGGYGYTF
CDR3 DNA: TGTGCCAGCTCACCTCAACCGACAGGGGGTTATGGCTACACCTTC
clone size: .
J gene: TRBJ1-2
V gene: TRBV18
D gene: TRBD1

CDR3 protein: CASSQDYSGGADTQYF
CDR3 DNA: TGCGCCAGCAGCCAAGATTACAGCGGGGGGGCAGATACGCAGTATTTT
clone size: once
J gene: TRBJ2-3
V gene: TRBV4-1
D gene: TRBD2

CDR3 protein: CASSPQKWGHYGYTF
CDR3 DNA: TGTGCCAGCAGCCCTCAAAAGTGGGGGCACTATGGCTACACCTTC
clone size: .
J gene: TRBJ1-2
V gene: TRBV7-2
D gene: .